These 10 T cell receptor beta chains were all obtained from the same sample, sequenced in a study of blood T cell repertoires in COVID-19. TCRdb keeps only in-frame clones here, not all; method: immunoSEQ multiplex PCR. The table shows about 140,000 clones, with approximately 80% occurring only once. Material for sequencing was peripheral blood. These receptors all come from a man aged 60 to 69 who had recovered from COVID-19.

This chain uses TRBV5-1 with TRBJ1-4; TRBD1 matches 9 bases. Germline trimming cut 4 bases from V and 8 bases from J; bases unmatched to any gene: 3. Germline V lookup: CDR1 SGHRS, CDR2 YFSETQ. The CDR3 has 13 amino acids. The CDR3 loop reads CASSGGTGEKLFF. For the CDR3, the DNA is TGCGCCAGCAGCGGCGGGACAGGGGAAAAACTGTTTTTT. The full variable domain, in which reference TRBV5-1 and TRBJ1-4 provide the parts outside the CDR3, is KAGVTQTPRYLIKTRGQQVTLSCSPISGHRSVSWYQQTPGQGLQFLFEYFSETQRNKGNFPGRFSGRQFSNSRSEMNVSTLELGDSALYLCASSGGTGEKLFFGSGTQLSVL.

This chain uses TRBV6-5 with TRBJ1-6; D might be TRBD1 (5 bases). This CDR3 is built from 14 residues. The germline CDR1 and CDR2 sequences are MNHEY and SVGAGI. Trimming took 8 bases from V and 10 from J, leaving 18 bases between them. This CDR3 reads CASAPGGWGSPLHF. The CDR3, as DNA: TGTGCCAGCGCCCCCGGGGGGTGGGGCTCACCCCTCCACTTT.

The chain employs TRBV2 and TRBJ1-2, with no clear D. Germline V gene data show CDR1 as SNHLY and CDR2 as FYNNEI. This CDR3 has 13 residues. Trimming removed 6 bases at V and 7 bases at J, with 15 bases between. The CDR3 bases are TGTGCCAGCAGAGACGACAAGGTTGCTGGCTACACCTTC. This encodes CASRDDKVAGYTF.

This clone was counted once. This chain joins TRBV2 and TRBJ2-5; 12 bases agree with TRBD2. V was pared by 10 bases and J by 5 bases, with 8 bases of the junction left unmatched. This CDR3 is 14 amino acids long. The germline CDR1 and CDR2 sequences are SNHLY and FYNNEI. The CDR3, as DNA: TGTGCCACCCGACTAGCGGGAGTCGGGGAGACCCAGTACTTC. This sequence encodes CATRLAGVGETQYF.

There are a few counts of this clone. The genes are TRBV4-3 and TRBJ1-4; D call uncertain. Trimming took off 1 base at V and 7 bases at J, with 13 bases between the two ends. The CDR3 covers 15 residues. Looked up from germline, CDR1 is LGHNA and CDR2 is YSLEER. CDR3: CASSQGLAAGEKLFF. Written as DNA, the CDR3 is TGCGCCAGCAGCCAAGGGCTGGCAGCGGGTGAAAAACTGTTTTTT.

The chain combines TRBV13 with TRBJ2-1; 7 bases are a match to TRBD1. The junction had 8 bases not matched to a gene; V was cut back by 4 bases and J by 5 bases. Germline V gene lookup returns CDR1 PRHDT and CDR2 FYEKMQ (reference sequence). The CDR3 length is 15 residues. The CDR3 loop is CASSSRQGIHNEQFF. The CDR3 nucleotides read TGTGCCAGCAGCTCCCGACAGGGAATTCACAATGAGCAGTTCTTC.

This clone was found once. The V and J genes are TRBV28 and TRBJ2-3; D gene ambiguous. Germline-derived CDR1 and CDR2 are MDHEN and SYDVKM. The CDR3 covers 13 residues. V lost 5 bases, J lost 3 bases, and 9 bases lay in between. The CDR3 region has the DNA TGTGCCAGCAGTCCCCCTCAGACAGATACGCAGTATTTT. Its protein is CASSPPQTDTQYF.

The rearrangement uses TRBV18 and TRBJ2-1; 13 bases are a match to TRBD2. V shed 4 bases and J 7 bases; nucleotides not matched to a gene: 4. Germline V CDR1 and CDR2: KGHSH, LQKENI. The length of the CDR3 is 15 residues. CDR3: CASSLGTSGTNEQFF. CDR3 nucleotide sequence: TGTGCCAGCTCACTCGGGACTAGCGGGACTAATGAGCAGTTCTTC.

The chain combines TRBV5-1 with TRBJ2-3; TRBD1 matches at 11 bases. In germline, CDR1 is SGHRS, CDR2 YFSETQ. After removal of 4 bases from V and 4 bases from J, the junction contained 5 bases not matched to a gene. The CDR3 covers 15 residues. CDR3 in DNA: TGCGCCAGCAGCCGAGGACAGGGGGCTTCAGATACGCAGTATTTT. Its translation: CASSRGQGASDTQYF.

The V and J genes are TRBV7-2 and TRBJ2-7, with D possibly being TRBD2 (6 bases). Germline V CDR1 and CDR2: SGHTA, FQGNSA. With 1 base removed from V and 0 bases from J, the gap between germline ends came to 7 bases. The length of the CDR3 is 14 residues. Here the CDR3 DNA reads TGTGCCAGCAGCTTAGGGGGACTCTCCTACGAGCAGTACTTC. Translating it yields CASSLGGLSYEQYF.